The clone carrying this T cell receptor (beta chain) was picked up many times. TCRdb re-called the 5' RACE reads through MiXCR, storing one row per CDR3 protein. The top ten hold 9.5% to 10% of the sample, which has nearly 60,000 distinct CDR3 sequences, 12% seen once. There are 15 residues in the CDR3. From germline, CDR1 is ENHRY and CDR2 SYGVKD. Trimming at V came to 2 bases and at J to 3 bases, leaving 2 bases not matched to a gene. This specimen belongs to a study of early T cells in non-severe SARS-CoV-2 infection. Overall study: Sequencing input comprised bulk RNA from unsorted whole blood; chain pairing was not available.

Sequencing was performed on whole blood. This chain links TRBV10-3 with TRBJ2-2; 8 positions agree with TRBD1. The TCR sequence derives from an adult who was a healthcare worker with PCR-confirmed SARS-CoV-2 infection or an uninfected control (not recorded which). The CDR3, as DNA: TGTGCCATCAGTGAGGGACAGGGACACACCGGGGAGCTGTTTTTT. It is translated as CAISEGQGHTGELFF.